This entry is about one TCR beta chain. CD45RA-negative memory and CD45RA+ naive subsets were split from the CD4+ cells. The sample is drawn from a study of shared clonotypes between healthy human individuals. Original data processing: ImmunoSEQ yielded junction-only sequences lacking quality scores, so filtering differed. This table comes from immunoSEQ multiplex PCR, and its TCRdb copy is limited to in-frame clones, with some not included. V, J and clone size reflect that table, while D and trimming were determined from the DNA. The table shows around 2.1 million clones, with about 94% occurring only once. V shed 6 bases and J 2 bases; nucleotides not matched to a gene: 10. The length of the CDR3 is 17 residues. Germline loops: CDR1 MDHEN, CDR2 SYDVKM.

The sequence was collected from a man between 18 and 29 years old in good health. Material: naive CD4+ T cells sorted from blood. Noted subset: CD45RA+ positively selected. The chain couples TRBV28 to TRBJ1-5; the match to TRBD1 covers 10 bases. CDR3 loop: CASSAGTGEPGNQPQHF. CDR3 nucleotides: TGTGCCAGCAGCGCCGGGACAGGGGAACCAGGCAATCAGCCCCAGCATTTT. Supplemented by reference TRBV28 and TRBJ1-5, the full variable domain reads DVKVTQSSRYLVKRTGEKVFLECVQDMDHENMFWYRQDPGLGLRLIYFSYDVKMKEKGDIPEGYSVSREKKERFSLILESASTNQTSMYLCASSAGTGEPGNQPQHFGDGTRLSIL.